Below, 15 T cell receptor beta chains from the same sample are listed, as sequenced in a study of blood T cell repertoires in COVID-19. This table comes from immunoSEQ multiplex PCR, and its TCRdb copy is limited to in-frame clones, with some not included. The sample lists more than 65,000 clones, under 95% occurring once. The specimen was peripheral blood. These receptors all stem from a human donor in a cohort sampled during active COVID-19.

This chain links TRBV4-3 with TRBJ2-7; 8 bases map to TRBD2. The CDR3 is made up of 15 amino acids. With 4 bases clipped from V and 0 bases from J, the junction kept 5 bases outside the gene matches. Germline V CDR1 and CDR2: LGHNA, YSLEER. The CDR3 is CASSPFAGGSYEQYF. The CDR3 nucleotides read TGCGCCAGCAGCCCCTTTGCGGGGGGCTCCTACGAGCAGTACTTC.

The genes are TRBV30 and TRBJ2-7; D is possibly TRBD1 (6 bases). V was shortened by 2 bases and J by 4 bases, with 12 bases between the two germline ends. In germline, CDR1 is GTSNPN, CDR2 SVGIG (reference sequence). The length of the CDR3 is 13 residues. The CDR3 DNA follows: TGTGCCTGGAGTTGGACAGACGAATACGAGCAGTACTTC. Protein: CAWSWTDEYEQYF.

The chain couples TRBV20-1 to TRBJ1-1; D may be TRBD1 (5 bases). CDR1 and CDR2 (germline): DFQATT, SNEGSKA (reference sequence). The CDR3 totals 11 residues. Deletions cut 0 bases from V and 11 bases from J, with 10 bases between. The CDR3 reads CSAREEGRAFF. In nucleotides, the CDR3 is TGCAGTGCTAGAGAGGAGGGGAGGGCTTTCTTT.

The CDR3 nucleotides are TGCGCCAGCCGAAACAGACAGGATACCTATGGCTACACCTTC. Translated: CASRNRQDTYGYTF. The chain is built from TRBV5-1 and TRBJ1-2, with D possibly TRBD1 on 6 matching bases. Per the germline V gene, CDR1 is SGHRS and CDR2 is YFSETQ. V lost 7 bases, J lost 4 bases, and 17 bases lay in between. The CDR3 spans 14 residues.

The chain combines TRBV6-5 with TRBJ2-7; TRBD1 matches 8 bases. The CDR3 covers 15 residues. Per the germline V gene, CDR1 is MNHEY and CDR2 is SVGAGI. V shed 6 bases, J shed 4 bases, and the junction held 11 bases outside the gene matches. The CDR3 bases are TGTGCCAGCAGCGCCAGCCGGGACAGGTTTTACGAGCAGTACTTC. It is translated as CASSASRDRFYEQYF.

The V and J genes are TRBV9 and TRBJ2-7, with 8 bases matching TRBD2. The CDR3 loop spans 15 amino acids. CDR1 is SGDLS, CDR2 YYNGEE, per germline. After removal of 4 bases from V and 1 base from J, the junction contained 7 bases not matched to a gene. CDR3 in DNA: TGTGCCAGCAGCCAGAGCGGGGGCTCTTCCTACGAGCAGTACTTC. Its translation is CASSQSGGSSYEQYF.

The chain recombines TRBV6-5 with TRBJ2-7; 10 bases line up with TRBD1. J lost 6 bases, V lost 0 bases, and 5 bases had no gene match. The CDR3 sequence is 15 residues long. CDR1 is MNHEY and CDR2 is SVGAGI in the germline V gene. Written as DNA, the CDR3 is TGTGCCAGCAGTTACTCCGGGACAGGGGCGCGCGAGCAGTACTTC. Amino acid sequence: CASSYSGTGAREQYF.

The CDR3 loop is CASSTSGTGPYEQYF. The CDR3 region has the DNA TGTGCCAGCAGCACCTCCGGGACAGGGCCCTACGAGCAGTACTTC. The chain combines TRBV6-6 with TRBJ2-7; 9 nucleotides line up with TRBD1. Germline values: CDR1 MNHNY, CDR2 SVGAGI (reference sequence). The ends lost 6 bases at V and 2 bases at J; junction bases unmatched: 8. The CDR3 totals 15 residues.

V usage is TRBV5-5 and J usage is TRBJ1-4; the D gene is possibly TRBD1 (5 bases). V shed 1 base and J shed 8 bases, with 18 bases lying between them. In germline, CDR1 is SGHKS, CDR2 YYEKEE (reference sequence). The CDR3 sequence is 16 residues long. The CDR3 region has the DNA TGTGCCAGCAGCTTGAATTTGCGCAGGGAGGGCGAAAAACTGTTTTTT. Encoded protein: CASSLNLRREGEKLFF.

The chain recombines TRBV19 with TRBJ1-2; D might be TRBD1 (5 bases). Germline lookup yields CDR1 LNHDA and CDR2 SQIVND (reference sequence). The V and J ends lost 8 bases and 1 base respectively, with 11 bases between them. The CDR3 consists of 13 residues. Here the CDR3 reads CASPKTVNYGYTF. The CDR3 DNA sequence: TGTGCCAGTCCCAAGACAGTTAACTATGGCTACACCTTC.

The J gene is TRBJ2-5, the V gene TRBV3-1 (or the pseudogene TRBV3-2); 9 bases are shared with TRBD2. The CDR3 is made up of 16 amino acids. V trimming: 0 bases; J trimming: 3 bases; junction bases outside the gene matches: 5. Germline V gene lookup returns CDR1 LGHDT and CDR2 YNNKEL (reference sequence). The CDR3 loop reads CASSQDVASGEETQYF. The CDR3 DNA is TGTGCCAGCAGCCAAGATGTCGCTAGCGGGGAAGAGACCCAGTACTTC.

J is TRBJ1-1 and V is TRBV6-5; D is undetermined. The V gene lost 7 bases and the J gene lost 5 bases, with 8 bases spanning the gap. The length of the CDR3 is 11 residues. The germline CDR1 and CDR2 sequences are MNHEY and SVGAGI. The CDR3 DNA is TGTGCCAGCACCGGAGGGACTGAAGCTTTCTTT. The encoded protein is CASTGGTEAFF.

The J gene is TRBJ1-1, the V gene TRBV3-1 (or the pseudogene TRBV3-2); 7 bases are a match to TRBD1. This CDR3 has 16 amino acids. Trimming removed 1 base from V and 7 bases from J; junction bases left unmatched: 12. Germline CDR1 and CDR2: LGHDT and YNNKEL (reference sequence). The CDR3 is CASSQGMFGTAREAFF. CDR3 nucleotide sequence: TGTGCCAGCAGCCAAGGGATGTTTGGGACAGCGCGTGAAGCTTTCTTT.

The chain links TRBV5-1 to TRBJ1-6; unclear D gene. Trimming stripped 0 bases from V and 2 bases from J, with 6 bases between. The CDR3 runs 15 residues. Germline V gene data show CDR1 as SGHRS and CDR2 as YFSETQ. DNA for the CDR3: TGCGCCAGCAGCTTGGAAACAGCCTATAATTCACCCCTCCACTTT. Translating it yields CASSLETAYNSPLHF.

This clone was recorded only once. The CDR3 loop is CASSLGTGVWTEAFF. The CDR3 DNA reads as TGTGCCAGCAGCTTGGGGACAGGGGTTTGGACTGAAGCTTTCTTT. V and J are TRBV5-6 and TRBJ1-1; 9 nucleotides match TRBD1. The CDR3 consists of 15 residues. Germline CDR1 and CDR2: SGHDT and YYEEEE. V lost 0 bases to trimming and J lost 5 bases; unmatched junction nucleotides: 5.